This T cell receptor (beta chain) was captured by sequencing in a study of shared clonotypes between healthy human individuals. The wider study: There were three CD4 naive, three CD4 memory, two CD8 naive and one CD8 memory plates per donor.

The germline V gene encodes CDR1 SGHTA and CDR2 FQGNSA. This CDR3 has 14 amino acids. The V segment lost 4 bases and the J segment 3 bases; nucleotides outside the gene matches: 5. An approximately 220 ng quantity of DNA, tens of thousands of T cell genomes, went into the sorted-subset replicate PCRs. Profiling relied on immunoSEQ multiplex PCR, and the TCRdb table lists in-frame clones only, not all of them. The sample records 800,000 to 1,200,000 clones, 70% to 80% being singletons. This clone has more than one count but fewer than ten. CD45RA+ naive and CD45RA-negative memory subsets were separated from CD4+ cells.

The TCR comes from a man aged 18-30 years in good health. Some clones in this sample may be carry-over from other donors' samples. The specimen was memory CD4+ T cells from PBMCs. Subset given: CD45RA-negative fraction. This chain links TRBV7-2 with TRBJ1-2, with 7 bases aligning to TRBD1. Here the CDR3 DNA reads TGTGCCAGCAGCTCCACAGGGGTTTACTATGGCTACACCTTC. Protein product: CASSSTGVYYGYTF. Variable domain in full (rest from reference TRBV7-2 and TRBJ1-2): GAGVSQSPSNKVTEKGKDVELRCDPISGHTALYWYRQSLGQGLEFLIYFQGNSAPDKSGLPSDRFSAERTGGSVSTLTIQRTQQEDSAVYLCASSSTGVYYGYTFGSGTRLTVV.